The present T cell receptor beta chain was sequenced within a study of T cell responses to AZD1222 COVID-19 vaccine. This clone was found a few times. Clones were read by immunoSEQ multiplex PCR, and TCRdb kept only the in-frame ones, dropping some. The top ten clones hold 6% to 9% of a sample with approximately 110,000 clones, approximately 92% of them seen once. The CDR3 totals 15 residues. Germline CDR1 is MDHEN and CDR2 is SYDVKM. V shed 6 bases, J shed 2 bases, and the junction held 7 bases outside the gene matches. The J gene is TRBJ1-5, the V gene TRBV28; 7 bases fit TRBD1. Sequencing was performed on peripheral blood, taken 28 days after the second AZD1222 dose. The sequence was collected from an adult who received the AZD1222 COVID-19 vaccine. CDR3 residues: CASRLAGGGNQPQHF. The CDR3 region has the DNA TGTGCCAGCAGACTCGCAGGGGGAGGCAATCAGCCCCAGCATTTT.